What follows is one TCR beta chain and its context. Its antigen is unknown. The data were taken from a study of blood T cells in healthy people across ages. Trimming took 5 bases from V and 5 from J, leaving 17 bases between them. CDR1 and CDR2 from the germline V gene are SGHAT and FQDESV (reference sequence). The CDR3 consists of 15 residues. The second PCR ran 7 to 11 cycles with a sample-barcoded 5' primer and J-beta primers. Using its own MiXCR run on the 5' RACE reads, TCRdb lists one record per CDR3 protein. The repertoire holds roughly 1,500,000 distinct CDR3 sequences, with approximately 32% as singletons. General study results and limits: Estimated diversity across one million T cells was deemed an underestimate. Observed TCR beta diversity per million T cells went down as age went up. This fall followed a roughly linear course with age.

The receptor was isolated from a woman in her 30s in good health. The specimen was blood. V gene TRBV11-1 combines with J gene TRBJ2-3; possibly TRBD2 for D (7 bases). The CDR3 DNA sequence: TGTGCCAGCAGCCGACGCCCGGGGGGCGGAGATACGCAGTATTTT. As protein: CASSRRPGGGDTQYF.